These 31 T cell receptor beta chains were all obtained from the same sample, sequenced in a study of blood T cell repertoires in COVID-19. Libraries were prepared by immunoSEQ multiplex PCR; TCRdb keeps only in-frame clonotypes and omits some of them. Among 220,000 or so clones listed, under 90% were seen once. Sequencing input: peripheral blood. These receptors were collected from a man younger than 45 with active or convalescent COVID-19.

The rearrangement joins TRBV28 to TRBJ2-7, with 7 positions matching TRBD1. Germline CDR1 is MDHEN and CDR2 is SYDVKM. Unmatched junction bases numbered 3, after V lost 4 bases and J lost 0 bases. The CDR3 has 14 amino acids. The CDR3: CASSWTGLSYEQYF. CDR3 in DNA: TGTGCCAGCAGTTGGACAGGCCTCTCCTACGAGCAGTACTTC.

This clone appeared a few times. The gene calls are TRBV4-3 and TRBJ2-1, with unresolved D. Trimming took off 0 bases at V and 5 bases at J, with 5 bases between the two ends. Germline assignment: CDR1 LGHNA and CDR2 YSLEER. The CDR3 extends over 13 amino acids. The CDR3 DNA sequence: TGCGCCAGCAGCCAAGATCCGGACAATGAGCAGTTCTTC. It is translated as CASSQDPDNEQFF.

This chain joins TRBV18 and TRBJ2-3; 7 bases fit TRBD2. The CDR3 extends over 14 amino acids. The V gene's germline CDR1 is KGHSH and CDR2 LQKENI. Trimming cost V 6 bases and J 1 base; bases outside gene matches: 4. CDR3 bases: TGTGCCAGCTCGCCTACTAGCGGCACAGATACGCAGTATTTT. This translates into CASSPTSGTDTQYF. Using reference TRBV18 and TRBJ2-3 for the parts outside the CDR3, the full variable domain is NAGVMQNPRHLVRRRGQEARLRCSPMKGHSHVYWYRQLPEEGLKFMVYLQKENIIDESGMPKERFSAEFPKEGPSILRIQQVVRGDSAAYFCASSPTSGTDTQYFGPGTRLTVL.

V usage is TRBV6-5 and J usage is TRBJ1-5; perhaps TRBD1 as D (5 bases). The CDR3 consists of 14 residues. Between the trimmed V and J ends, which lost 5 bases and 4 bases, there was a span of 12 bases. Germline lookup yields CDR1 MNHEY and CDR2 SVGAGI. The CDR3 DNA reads TGTGCCAGCAGTCTCGGACAATTTAATCAGCCCCAGCATTTT. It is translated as CASSLGQFNQPQHF.

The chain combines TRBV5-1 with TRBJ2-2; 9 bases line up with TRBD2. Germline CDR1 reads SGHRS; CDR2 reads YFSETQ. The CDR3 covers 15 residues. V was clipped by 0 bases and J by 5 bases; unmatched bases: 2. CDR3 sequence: CASSLGLAGTGELFF. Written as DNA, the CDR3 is TGCGCCAGCAGCTTGGGTCTAGCGGGAACCGGGGAGCTGTTTTTT.

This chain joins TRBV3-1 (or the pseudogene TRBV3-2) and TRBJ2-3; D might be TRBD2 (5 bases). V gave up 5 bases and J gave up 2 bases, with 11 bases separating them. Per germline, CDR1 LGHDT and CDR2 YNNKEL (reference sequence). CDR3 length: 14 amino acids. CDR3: CASSFDYSTDTQYF. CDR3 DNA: TGTGCCAGCAGCTTTGACTATTCCACAGATACGCAGTATTTT.

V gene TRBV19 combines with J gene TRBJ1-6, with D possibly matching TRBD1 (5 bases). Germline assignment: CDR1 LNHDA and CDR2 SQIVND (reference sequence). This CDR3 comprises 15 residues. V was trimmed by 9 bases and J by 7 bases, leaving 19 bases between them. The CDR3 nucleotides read TGTGCCAGCTCGTCCCCCCAGGGAAGGAATTCACCCCTCCACTTT. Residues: CASSSPQGRNSPLHF.

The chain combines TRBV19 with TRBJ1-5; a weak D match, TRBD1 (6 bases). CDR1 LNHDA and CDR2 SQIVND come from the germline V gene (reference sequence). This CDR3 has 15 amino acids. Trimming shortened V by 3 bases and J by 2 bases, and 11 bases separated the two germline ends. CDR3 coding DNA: TGTGCCAGTAGTATCAGGGGAAGGGGCAATCAGCCCCAGCATTTT. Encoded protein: CASSIRGRGNQPQHF.

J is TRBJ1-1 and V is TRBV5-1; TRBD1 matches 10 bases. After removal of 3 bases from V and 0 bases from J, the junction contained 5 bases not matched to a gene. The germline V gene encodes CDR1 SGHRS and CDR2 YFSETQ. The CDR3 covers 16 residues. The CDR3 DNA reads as TGCGCCAGCAGCTGGGGGACAGGGGCGGTGAACACTGAAGCTTTCTTT. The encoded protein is CASSWGTGAVNTEAFF.

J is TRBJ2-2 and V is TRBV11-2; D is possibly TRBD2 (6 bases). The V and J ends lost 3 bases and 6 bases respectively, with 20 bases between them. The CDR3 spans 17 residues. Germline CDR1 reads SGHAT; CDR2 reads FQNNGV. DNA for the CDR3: TGTGCCAGCAGCTTTAGGGCTAGCGAGTTGAGGGCCGGGGAGCTGTTTTTT. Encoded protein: CASSFRASELRAGELFF.

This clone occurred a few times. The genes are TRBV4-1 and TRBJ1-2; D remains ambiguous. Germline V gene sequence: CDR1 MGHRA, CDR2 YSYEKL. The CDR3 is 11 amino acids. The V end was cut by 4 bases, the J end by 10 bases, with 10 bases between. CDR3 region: CASSRGEDYTF. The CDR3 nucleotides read TGCGCCAGCAGCCGGGGAGAGGACTACACCTTC.

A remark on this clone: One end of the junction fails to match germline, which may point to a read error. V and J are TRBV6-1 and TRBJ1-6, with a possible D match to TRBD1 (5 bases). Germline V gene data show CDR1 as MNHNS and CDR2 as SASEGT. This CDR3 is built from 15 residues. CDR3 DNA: TGTGCCAGCAGAGAAGGCACAGGATGGAATTCACCCCTCCACTTT. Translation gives CASREGTGWNSPLHF.

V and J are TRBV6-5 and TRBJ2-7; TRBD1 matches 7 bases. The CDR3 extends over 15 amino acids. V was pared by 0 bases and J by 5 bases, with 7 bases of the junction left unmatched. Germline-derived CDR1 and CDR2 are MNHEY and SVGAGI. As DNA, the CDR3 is TGTGCCAGCAGTTACTCTCGACAGGGCGACCACGAGCAGTACTTC. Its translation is CASSYSRQGDHEQYF.

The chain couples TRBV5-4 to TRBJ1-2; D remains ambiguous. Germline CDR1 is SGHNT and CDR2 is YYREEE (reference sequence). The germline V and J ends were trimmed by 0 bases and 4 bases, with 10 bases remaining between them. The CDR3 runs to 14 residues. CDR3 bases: TGTGCCAGCAGCTTGGAGCCACAGCCCTATGGCTACACCTTC. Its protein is CASSLEPQPYGYTF.

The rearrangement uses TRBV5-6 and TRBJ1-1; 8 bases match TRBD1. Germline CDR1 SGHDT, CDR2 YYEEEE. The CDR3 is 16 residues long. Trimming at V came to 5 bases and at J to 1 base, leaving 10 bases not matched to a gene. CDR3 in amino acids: CASSSLDRVGNTEAFF. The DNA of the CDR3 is TGTGCCAGCAGTTCTCTGGACAGGGTAGGGAACACTGAAGCTTTCTTT.

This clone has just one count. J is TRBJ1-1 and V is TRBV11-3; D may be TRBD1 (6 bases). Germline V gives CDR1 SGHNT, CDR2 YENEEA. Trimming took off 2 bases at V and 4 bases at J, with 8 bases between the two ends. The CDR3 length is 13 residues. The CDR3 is CASSLLGGTEAFF. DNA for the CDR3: TGTGCCAGCAGCTTATTAGGGGGCACTGAAGCTTTCTTT.

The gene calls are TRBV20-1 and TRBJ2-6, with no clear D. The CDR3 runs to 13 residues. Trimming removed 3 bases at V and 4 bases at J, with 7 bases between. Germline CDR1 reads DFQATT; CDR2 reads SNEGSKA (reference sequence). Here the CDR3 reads CSASATGANVLTF. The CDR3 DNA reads TGCAGTGCTAGTGCCACAGGGGCCAACGTCCTGACTTTC.

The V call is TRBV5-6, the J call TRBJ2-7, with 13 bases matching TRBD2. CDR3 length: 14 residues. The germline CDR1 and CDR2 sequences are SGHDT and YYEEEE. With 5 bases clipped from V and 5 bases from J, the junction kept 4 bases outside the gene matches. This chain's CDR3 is CASRGLAGVDEQYF. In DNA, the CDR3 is TGTGCCAGCAGAGGACTAGCGGGAGTTGACGAGCAGTACTTC.

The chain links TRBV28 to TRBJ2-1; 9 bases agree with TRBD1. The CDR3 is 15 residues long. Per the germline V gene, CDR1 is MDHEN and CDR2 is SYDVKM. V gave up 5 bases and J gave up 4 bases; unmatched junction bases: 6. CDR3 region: CASSATGGQYNEQFF. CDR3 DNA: TGTGCCAGCAGTGCAACAGGGGGCCAATACAATGAGCAGTTCTTC.

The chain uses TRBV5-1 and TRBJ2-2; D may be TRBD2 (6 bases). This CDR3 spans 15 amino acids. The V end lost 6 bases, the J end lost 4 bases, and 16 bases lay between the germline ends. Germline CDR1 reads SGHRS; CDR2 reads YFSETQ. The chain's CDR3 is CASMSTGVTTGELFF. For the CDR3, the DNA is TGCGCCAGCATGTCGACGGGAGTTACCACCGGGGAGCTGTTTTTT.

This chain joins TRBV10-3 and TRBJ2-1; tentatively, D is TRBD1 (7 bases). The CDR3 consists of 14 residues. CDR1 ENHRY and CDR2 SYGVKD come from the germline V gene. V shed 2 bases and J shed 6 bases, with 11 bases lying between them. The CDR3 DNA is TGTGCCATCAGTGAGACAGGGGAGGTCAATGAGCAGTTCTTC. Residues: CAISETGEVNEQFF.

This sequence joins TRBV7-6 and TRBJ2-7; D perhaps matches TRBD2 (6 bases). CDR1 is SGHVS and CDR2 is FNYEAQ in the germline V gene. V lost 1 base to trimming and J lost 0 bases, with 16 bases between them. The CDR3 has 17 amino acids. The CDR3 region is CASSLGLGGTNSYEQYF. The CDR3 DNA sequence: TGTGCCAGCAGCTTAGGGCTAGGCGGGACCAACTCCTACGAGCAGTACTTC.

CDR3 sequence (DNA): TGCGCCAGCAGCTCCGGACAGGGCAGATCACCCCTCCACTTT. This sequence encodes CASSSGQGRSPLHF. This rearrangement joins TRBV5-1 to TRBJ1-6; TRBD1 aligns across 8 bases. Unmatched junction bases numbered 6, after V lost 3 bases and J lost 10 bases. The CDR3 runs 14 residues. CDR1 is SGHRS and CDR2 is YFSETQ in the germline V gene.

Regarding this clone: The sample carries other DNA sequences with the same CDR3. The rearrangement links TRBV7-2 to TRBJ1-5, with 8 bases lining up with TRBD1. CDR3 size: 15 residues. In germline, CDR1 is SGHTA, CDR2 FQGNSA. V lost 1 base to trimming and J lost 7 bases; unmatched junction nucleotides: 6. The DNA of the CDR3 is TGTGCCAGCAGCTTAGGGCAGGGGGCGCGACAGCCCCAGCATTTT. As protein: CASSLGQGARQPQHF.

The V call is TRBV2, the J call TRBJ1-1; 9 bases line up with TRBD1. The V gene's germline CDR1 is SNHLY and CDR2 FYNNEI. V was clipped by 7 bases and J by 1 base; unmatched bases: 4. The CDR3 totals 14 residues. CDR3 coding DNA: TGTGCCAGCACCCAACAGGGGGCGAACACTGAAGCTTTCTTT. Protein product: CASTQQGANTEAFF.

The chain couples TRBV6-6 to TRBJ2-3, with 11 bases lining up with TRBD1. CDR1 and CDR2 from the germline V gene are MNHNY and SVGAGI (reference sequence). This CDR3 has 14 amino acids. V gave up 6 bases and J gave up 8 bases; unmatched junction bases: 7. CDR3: CASSVPGQGGTQYF. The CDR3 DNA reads TGTGCCAGCAGCGTCCCGGGACAGGGGGGTACGCAGTATTTT.

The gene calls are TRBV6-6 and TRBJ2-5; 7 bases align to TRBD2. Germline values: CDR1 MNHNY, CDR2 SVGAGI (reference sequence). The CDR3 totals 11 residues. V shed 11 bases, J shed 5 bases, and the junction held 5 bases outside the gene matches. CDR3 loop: CAATSKETQYF. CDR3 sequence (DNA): TGTGCCGCGACTAGCAAGGAGACCCAGTACTTC.

In DNA form, the CDR3 reads TGTGCCAGCAGTTACCCACAGGCCTACGAGCAGTACTTC. As protein: CASSYPQAYEQYF. This rearrangement joins TRBV6-5 to TRBJ2-7; weak D call: TRBD1 (5 bases). V gave up 2 bases and J gave up 2 bases, with 7 bases separating them. The CDR3 covers 13 residues. CDR1 MNHEY and CDR2 SVGAGI come from the germline V gene.

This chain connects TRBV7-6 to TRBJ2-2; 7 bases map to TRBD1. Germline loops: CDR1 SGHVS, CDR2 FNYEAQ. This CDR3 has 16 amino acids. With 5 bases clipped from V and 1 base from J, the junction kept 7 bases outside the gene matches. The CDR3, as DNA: TGTGCCAGCAGCCCCACCCCAGGGGGGAACACCGGGGAGCTGTTTTTT. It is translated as CASSPTPGGNTGELFF.

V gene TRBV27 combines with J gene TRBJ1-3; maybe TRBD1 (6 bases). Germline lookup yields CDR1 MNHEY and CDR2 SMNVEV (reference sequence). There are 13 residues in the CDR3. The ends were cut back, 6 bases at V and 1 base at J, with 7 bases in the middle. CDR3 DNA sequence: TGTGCCAGCAGGGGACATTCTGGAAACACCATATATTTT. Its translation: CASRGHSGNTIYF.

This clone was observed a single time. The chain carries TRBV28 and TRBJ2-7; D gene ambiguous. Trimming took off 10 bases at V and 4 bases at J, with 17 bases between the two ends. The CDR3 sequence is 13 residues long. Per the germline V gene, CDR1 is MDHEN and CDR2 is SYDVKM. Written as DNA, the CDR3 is TGTGCCACCCAAAGCCCCCCTTTTTACGAGCAGTACTTC. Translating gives CATQSPPFYEQYF.